These 2 T cell receptor beta chains share one sample of origin, sequenced in a study of blood T cell repertoires in COVID-19. Libraries were prepared by immunoSEQ multiplex PCR; TCRdb keeps only in-frame clonotypes and omits some of them. The sample yields approximately 270,000 clones, around nine tenths seen once. Source material: peripheral blood. The origin of the receptors is a man aged 35 to 55 with active or convalescent COVID-19.

This chain connects TRBV5-4 to TRBJ2-7; TRBD1 aligns across 7 bases. The CDR3 covers 17 residues. Losses at the gene ends were 2 bases for V and 6 bases for J; bases not matched to a gene: 17. CDR1 is SGHNT and CDR2 is YYREEE in the germline V gene (reference sequence). CDR3 region: CASSLIPRDRDFFEQYF. For the CDR3, the DNA is TGTGCCAGCAGCTTAATCCCTCGAGACAGGGATTTTTTCGAGCAGTACTTC. Full variable domain (outside the CDR3, taken from reference TRBV5-4 and TRBJ2-7): ETGVTQSPTHLIKTRGQQVTLRCSSQSGHNTVSWYQQALGQGPQFIFQYYREEENGRGNFPPRFSGLQFPNYSSELNVNALELDDSALYLCASSLIPRDRDFFEQYFGPGTRLTVT.

DNA of the CDR3: TGTGCCAGCAGCTTGAACCGAGCGGGCCGCACCGTTGGGTTCTTC. It specifies CASSLNRAGRTVGFF. The J gene is TRBJ2-1, the V gene TRBV5-5; D may be TRBD2 (6 bases). Trimming removed 1 base from V and 15 bases from J, with 23 bases in between. The CDR3 contains 15 residues. Germline CDR1 reads SGHKS; CDR2 reads YYEKEE (reference sequence).